These 26 T cell receptor beta chains were sequenced from one sample in a study of regulatory T cells in long-lasting Graves disease (dated by TCRdb to about 2021). The time point label on this specimen signifies: persistent/refractory GD, antithyroid drugs over 5 years with positive TRAb. For both TCR sequencing and RNA sequencing, RNA was extracted from PBMCs in TRIzol. To prepare the library, multiplex PCR was applied. For sequencing, an Illumina HiSeq 4000 was employed. TCR beta libraries were built with iRepertoire HTBI primers and Arm-PCR amplification of CDR3 regions. TCRdb reworked the public reads: Q25 trimming with fastp, MiXCR clone assembly, productive beta chains retained. Rows are combined by CDR3 protein, so each entry shows the most common genes and DNA. This sample has some 370,000 distinct CDR3 sequences in its table, and 20% to 25% of those were observed once. The ten largest clones add up to around 30% of the sample.

This material consisted of peripheral blood mononuclear cells (PBMCs), taken when the disease was refractory, from a patient treated with antithyroid drugs. The source of these receptors is a woman in her thirties or forties with Graves disease. Donor details come from another sample of the same person, matched by shared clones.

This clonotype was observed a few times. The J gene is TRBJ1-1, the V gene TRBV20-1; D is uncertain. V was clipped by 1 base and J by 0 bases, with 3 bases between them. The germline V gene has CDR1 DFQATT and CDR2 SNEGSKA (reference sequence). The CDR3 length is 12 residues. Here the CDR3 DNA reads TGCAGTGCTAGAGTTTTGAACACTGAAGCTTTCTTT. Amino acids: CSARVLNTEAFF.

The chain employs TRBV4-1 and TRBJ2-1; 11 bases are shared with TRBD2. The CDR3 loop spans 16 amino acids. Germline V gene data show CDR1 as MGHRA and CDR2 as YSYEKL. Losses at the gene ends were 0 bases for V and 4 bases for J; bases not matched to a gene: 2. Written as DNA, the CDR3 is TGCGCCAGCAGCCAAGAGGCTAGCGGGGGGTACAATGAGCAGTTCTTC. Protein sequence: CASSQEASGGYNEQFF.

The table lists this clonotype with many counts. V gene TRBV6-2 or TRBV6-3 combines with J gene TRBJ2-7, with a possible D match to TRBD1 (5 bases). There are 13 residues in the CDR3. Trimming shortened V by 7 bases and J by 0 bases, and 10 bases separated the two germline ends. Germline V gene lookup returns CDR1 MNHEY and CDR2 SVGEGT. The CDR3 region is CASTRQSSYEQYF. The CDR3 DNA reads as TGTGCCAGCACTCGACAGTCCTCCTACGAGCAGTACTTC.

Regarding this clonotype: It is likely a read error: a sequence one base away is far more abundant. The J gene is TRBJ1-5, the V gene TRBV2; D is undetermined. The V gene's germline CDR1 is SNHLY and CDR2 FYNNEI. CDR3 size: 14 residues. V lost 6 bases and J lost 7, with 16 bases in between. The CDR3 bases are TGTGCCAGCAGCGGACCTCTAAGGACCCAGCCCCAGCATTTT. Translating gives CASSGPLRTQPQHF.

Points on this clonotype: One junction end disagrees with the germline gene, perhaps due to a read error. This chain links TRBV28 with TRBJ2-2, with D maybe TRBD2 (5 bases). Germline values: CDR1 MDHEN, CDR2 SYDVKM. There are 15 residues in the CDR3. CDR3 in amino acids: CASSLVGGNTGEPFF. The CDR3, as DNA: TGTGCCAGCAGTTTAGTCGGCGGAAACACCGGGGAGCCGTTTTTT. Combining the CDR3 with reference TRBV28 and TRBJ2-2 gives the whole variable domain DVKVTQSSRYLVKRTGEKVFLECVQDMDHENMFWYRQDPGLGLRLIYFSYDVKMKEKGDIPEGYSVSREKKERFSLILESASTNQTSMYLCASSLVGGNTGEPFFGEGSRLTVL.

This chain connects TRBV28 to TRBJ2-5; 13 positions match TRBD2. Trimming at V came to 5 bases and at J to 5 bases, leaving 11 bases not matched to a gene. There are 17 residues in the CDR3. Per the germline V gene, CDR1 is MDHEN and CDR2 is SYDVKM. The CDR3 nucleotides are TGTGCCAGCAGTCTAGGGATCGGGACTAGCGGGAAGGAGACCCAGTACTTC. Amino acid sequence: CASSLGIGTSGKETQYF.

The CDR3 DNA reads TGTGCCAGCAGCCCCCGACTAGCGGAAACAGATACGCAGTATTTT. Amino acid sequence: CASSPRLAETDTQYF. This rearrangement joins TRBV14 to TRBJ2-3; 9 bases agree with TRBD2. The CDR3 runs 15 residues. CDR1 and CDR2 from the germline V gene are SGHDN and FVKESK. The J segment lost 3 bases and the V segment lost 4 bases, leaving 5 bases of the junction unmatched.

Many counts were recorded for this clonotype. The chain couples TRBV2 to TRBJ2-4, with TRBD1 identical over 8 bases. V lost 6 bases to trimming and J lost 9 bases; unmatched junction nucleotides: 13. The CDR3 is 15 amino acids. Germline loops: CDR1 SNHLY, CDR2 FYNNEI. CDR3 amino acids: CASRDPTGEGIIQYF. The CDR3 bases are TGTGCCAGCAGGGACCCGACAGGGGAAGGGATCATTCAGTACTTC.

This clonotype was recorded a few times. The conserved phenylalanine or tryptophan normally closing the CDR3 is absent here, so this likely arose from a read error. J is TRBJ1-4 and V is TRBV6-1, with D unresolved. This CDR3 has 14 amino acids. The V end lost 8 bases, the J end lost 3 bases, and 13 bases lay between the germline ends. Germline CDR1 reads MNHNS; CDR2 reads SASEGT. The chain's CDR3 is CASASSGSNEKLFL. CDR3 in DNA: TGTGCCAGCGCTTCGTCGGGGTCTAATGAAAAACTGTTTCTT.

This clonotype came up a few times. This chain connects TRBV29-1 to TRBJ2-4; a weak D match, TRBD2 (5 bases). V was shortened by 5 bases and J by 1 base, with 12 bases between the two germline ends. The CDR3 covers 14 residues. Germline V gene data show CDR1 as SQVTM and CDR2 as ANQGSEA. CDR3 coding DNA: TGCAGCGTTATTTTAAGAGGGGCCAAAAACATTCAGTACTTC. This sequence encodes CSVILRGAKNIQYF.

This chain links TRBV9 with TRBJ1-1; perhaps TRBD1 as D (5 bases). V was clipped by 0 bases and J by 0 bases, with 12 bases between them. Germline V gene data show CDR1 as SGDLS and CDR2 as YYNGEE. The CDR3 is 16 residues long. CDR3 in amino acids: CASSVASGTVNTEAFF. In DNA form, the CDR3 reads TGTGCCAGCAGCGTAGCTTCTGGGACGGTGAACACTGAAGCTTTCTTT.

This clonotype has ten or more counts. The chain couples TRBV30 to TRBJ1-2; 8 positions match TRBD1. Losses at the gene ends were 7 bases for V and 5 bases for J; bases not matched to a gene: 6. CDR3 length: 12 amino acids. The germline V gene has CDR1 GTSNPN and CDR2 SVGIG (reference sequence). The CDR3 nucleotides read TGTGCCTTCACACAGGGGGGATATGGCTACACCTTC. This gives the protein CAFTQGGYGYTF.

This clonotype occurred many times. As DNA, the CDR3 is TGTGCCAGCACCGCCGACTGGCAGGGAGGGCAGCCCCAGCATTTT. This encodes CASTADWQGGQPQHF. The V call is TRBV28, the J call TRBJ1-5; a possible D gene is TRBD1 (5 bases). V dropped 7 bases and J dropped 7 bases, with 20 bases sitting between them. The CDR3 is 15 residues long. Germline assignment: CDR1 MDHEN and CDR2 SYDVKM.

The sample holds many counts of this clonotype. This chain joins TRBV6-1 and TRBJ2-2; TRBD1 matches at 8 bases. Germline trimming cut 6 bases from V and 1 base from J; bases unmatched to any gene: 7. The germline V gene has CDR1 MNHNS and CDR2 SASEGT. The CDR3 covers 16 residues. CDR3: CASRPTGTGNTGELFF. DNA of the CDR3: TGTGCCAGCAGACCTACCGGGACAGGGAACACCGGGGAGCTGTTTTTT.

The V and J genes are TRBV18 and TRBJ2-7, with D possibly TRBD2 on 6 matching bases. Germline V gene lookup returns CDR1 KGHSH and CDR2 LQKENI. V was clipped by 4 bases and J by 7 bases, with 14 bases between them. The CDR3 is 13 amino acids. CDR3 residues: CASSLRGSGEQYF. CDR3 DNA sequence: TGTGCCAGCTCACTCCGGGGGTCGGGGGAGCAGTACTTC.

This clonotype was counted at least ten times. The J gene is TRBJ1-4, the V gene TRBV28; tentative D call: TRBD1 (5 bases). The length of the CDR3 is 15 residues. Germline V gene data show CDR1 as MDHEN and CDR2 as SYDVKM. V was clipped by 6 bases and J by 3 bases, with 14 bases between them. Written as DNA, the CDR3 is TGTGCCAGCAGGATTATGTCAGGGTCTAATGAAAAACTGTTTTTT. It specifies CASRIMSGSNEKLFF.

This clonotype was counted ten times or more. The chain couples TRBV28 to TRBJ2-6; no clear D. The CDR3 length is 14 residues. Germline CDR1 and CDR2: MDHEN and SYDVKM. Trimming shortened V by 7 bases and J by 0 bases, and 7 bases separated the two germline ends. CDR3 in amino acids: CASIGSSGANVLTF. DNA for the CDR3: TGTGCCAGCATCGGAAGCTCTGGGGCCAACGTCCTGACTTTC.

This clonotype was seen at least ten times. This sequence joins TRBV6-5 and TRBJ1-4; 12 positions match TRBD1. The V gene's germline CDR1 is MNHEY and CDR2 SVGAGI. The CDR3 runs to 15 residues. The junction had 3 bases not matched to a gene; V was cut back by 2 bases and J by 8 bases. This CDR3 is CASSYGTGGDEKLFF. CDR3 in DNA: TGTGCCAGCAGTTACGGGACAGGGGGCGACGAAAAACTGTTTTTT.

Remarks on this clonotype: One base away lies a much larger clone, so this may be a sequencing read error. V and J are TRBV6-2 or TRBV6-3 and TRBJ1-1, with TRBD1 identical over 7 bases. Germline CDR1 MNHEY, CDR2 SVGEGT. The CDR3 has 20 residues. V lost 0 bases, J lost 4 bases, and 20 bases stayed unmatched. The DNA of the CDR3 is TGTGCCAGCAGTTACTCAGTTGGTTCCGACAGGGCCGCCCGAGGCACTGAAGCTTTCTTT. Protein: CASSYSVGSDRAARGTEAFF.

Notes on this clonotype: Compared with germline, one end of the junction differs, possibly owing to a read error. The chain uses TRBV5-5 and TRBJ2-7; 7 nucleotides match TRBD2. The CDR3 totals 15 residues. Germline-derived CDR1 and CDR2 are SGHKS and YYEKEE (reference sequence). CDR3 region: CASSFTSVFTYEQHF. The CDR3 DNA reads as TGTGCCAGCAGCTTTACTAGCGTTTTCACCTACGAGCAGCACTTC.

This chain uses TRBV5-1 with TRBJ1-2, with D perhaps TRBD1 (6 bases). The germline V gene has CDR1 SGHRS and CDR2 YFSETQ. This CDR3 is built from 14 residues. V gave up 4 bases and J gave up 8 bases, with 18 bases separating them. The CDR3 DNA follows: TGCGCCAGCAGCCCCCCCCAGGGGCCCCGCGGCTACACCTTC. It encodes CASSPPQGPRGYTF.

Many counts were recorded for this clonotype. The V and J genes are TRBV15 and TRBJ2-4; D possibly matches TRBD1 or TRBD2 (5 bases each). The V end was cut by 0 bases, the J end by 0 bases, with 9 bases between. This CDR3 has 16 amino acids. Germline CDR1 LNHNV, CDR2 YYDKDF (reference sequence). CDR3 in amino acids: CATSRDEGSAKNIQYF. CDR3 coding DNA: TGTGCCACCAGCAGAGATGAGGGGTCAGCCAAAAACATTCAGTACTTC.

This clonotype was seen repeatedly, ten times or more. V and J are TRBV28 and TRBJ2-7; TRBD1 is a possible D gene (5 bases). Trimming stripped 4 bases from V and 2 bases from J, with 12 bases between. CDR1 is MDHEN and CDR2 is SYDVKM in the germline V gene. The CDR3 has 14 amino acids. CDR3: CASSSGIATYEQYF. For the CDR3, the DNA is TGTGCCAGCAGTTCAGGGATTGCGACCTACGAGCAGTACTTC.

This clonotype was seen ten or more times. The chain couples TRBV2 to TRBJ1-1, with unresolved D. V was clipped by 4 bases and J by 5 bases, with 5 bases between them. The CDR3 is 11 amino acids. CDR1 SNHLY and CDR2 FYNNEI come from the germline V gene. The CDR3 region has the DNA TGTGCCAGCAGTGGAGGTACTGAAGCTTTCTTT. Translated: CASSGGTEAFF.

This clonotype was seen many times. This rearrangement joins TRBV7-8 to TRBJ2-2; TRBD2 matches 11 bases. The CDR3 length is 16 residues. CDR1 is SGHVS, CDR2 FQNEAQ, per germline. J gave up 3 bases and V 4 bases, and 4 bases lay outside the gene matches. The CDR3 loop is CASSSGTSGYTGELFF. The CDR3, as DNA: TGTGCCAGCAGCTCGGGGACTAGCGGATACACCGGGGAGCTGTTTTTT.

This clonotype has more than one count but fewer than ten. V and J are TRBV7-9 and TRBJ1-4; D is unclear. Trimming left V 4 bases short and J 7 bases short, with 10 bases between. The CDR3 covers 13 residues. Germline CDR1 is SEHNR and CDR2 is FQNEAQ (reference sequence). Here the CDR3 reads CASSSGLSEKLFF. In DNA, the CDR3 is TGTGCCAGCAGCTCCGGACTTAGTGAAAAACTGTTTTTT.